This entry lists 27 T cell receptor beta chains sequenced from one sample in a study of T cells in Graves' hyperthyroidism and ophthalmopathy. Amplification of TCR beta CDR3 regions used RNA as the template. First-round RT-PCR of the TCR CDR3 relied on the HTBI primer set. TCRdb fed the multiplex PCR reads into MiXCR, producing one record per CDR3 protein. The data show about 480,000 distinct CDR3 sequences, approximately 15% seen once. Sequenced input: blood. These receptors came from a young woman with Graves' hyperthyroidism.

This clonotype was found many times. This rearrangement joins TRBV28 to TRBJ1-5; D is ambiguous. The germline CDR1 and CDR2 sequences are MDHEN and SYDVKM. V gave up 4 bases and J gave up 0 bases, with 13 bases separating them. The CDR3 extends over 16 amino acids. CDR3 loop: CASSSRAGYSNQPQHF. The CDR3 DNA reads TGTGCCAGCAGTTCCCGGGCCGGGTATAGCAATCAGCCCCAGCATTTT.

The CDR3 bases are TGTGCCAGTAGTATGAGGGGTGAAGCTTTCTTT. This translates into CASSMRGEAFF. The chain is built from TRBV19 and TRBJ1-1; a possible D gene is TRBD1 (5 bases). Germline-derived CDR1 and CDR2 are LNHDA and SQIVND (reference sequence). This CDR3 has 11 residues. Between the trimmed V and J ends, which lost 3 bases and 7 bases, there was a span of 6 bases. Combining the CDR3 with reference TRBV19 and TRBJ1-1 gives the whole variable domain DGGITQSPKYLFRKEGQNVTLSCEQNLNHDAMYWYRQDPGQGLRLIYYSQIVNDFQKGDIAEGYSVSREKKESFPLTVTSAQKNPTAFYLCASSMRGEAFFGQGTRLTVV.

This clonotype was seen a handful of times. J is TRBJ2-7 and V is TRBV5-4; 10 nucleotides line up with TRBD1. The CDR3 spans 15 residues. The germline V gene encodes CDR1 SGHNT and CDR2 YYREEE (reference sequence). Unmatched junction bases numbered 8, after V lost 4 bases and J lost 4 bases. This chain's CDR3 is CASSLGQGVDYEQYF. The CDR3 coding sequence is TGTGCCAGCAGCCTTGGACAGGGGGTTGATTACGAGCAGTACTTC.

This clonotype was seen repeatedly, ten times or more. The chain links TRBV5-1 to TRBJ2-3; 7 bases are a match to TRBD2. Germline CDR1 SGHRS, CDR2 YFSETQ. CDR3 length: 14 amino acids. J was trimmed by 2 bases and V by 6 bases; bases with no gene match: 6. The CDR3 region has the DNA TGCGCCAGCATGCTAGCGGAACTCACAGATACGCAGTATTTT. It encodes CASMLAELTDTQYF.

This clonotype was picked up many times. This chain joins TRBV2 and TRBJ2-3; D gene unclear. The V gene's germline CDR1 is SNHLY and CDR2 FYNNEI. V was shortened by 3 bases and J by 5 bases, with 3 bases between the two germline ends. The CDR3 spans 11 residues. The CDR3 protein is CASSEVDTQYF. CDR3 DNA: TGTGCCAGCAGTGAGGTAGATACGCAGTATTTT.

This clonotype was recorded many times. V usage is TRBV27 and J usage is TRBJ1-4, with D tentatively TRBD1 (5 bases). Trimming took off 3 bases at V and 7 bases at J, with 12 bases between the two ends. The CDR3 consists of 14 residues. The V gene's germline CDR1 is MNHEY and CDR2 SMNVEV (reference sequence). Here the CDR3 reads CASSFGTSGEKLFF. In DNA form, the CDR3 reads TGTGCCAGCAGTTTCGGGACGTCTGGTGAAAAACTGTTTTTT.

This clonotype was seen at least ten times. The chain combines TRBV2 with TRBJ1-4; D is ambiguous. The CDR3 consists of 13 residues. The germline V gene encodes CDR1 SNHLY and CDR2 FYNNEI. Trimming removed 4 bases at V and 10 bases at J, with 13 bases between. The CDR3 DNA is TGTGCCAGCAGTGGTGCCTCGTTGCGAAAACTGTTTTTT. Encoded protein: CASSGASLRKLFF.

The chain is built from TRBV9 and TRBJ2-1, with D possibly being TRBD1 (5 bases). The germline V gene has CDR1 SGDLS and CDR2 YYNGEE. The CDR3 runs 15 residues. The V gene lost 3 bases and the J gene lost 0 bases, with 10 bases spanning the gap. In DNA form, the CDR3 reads TGTGCCAGCAGCGCCCAGGGATACTCCTACAATGAGCAGTTCTTC. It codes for CASSAQGYSYNEQFF.

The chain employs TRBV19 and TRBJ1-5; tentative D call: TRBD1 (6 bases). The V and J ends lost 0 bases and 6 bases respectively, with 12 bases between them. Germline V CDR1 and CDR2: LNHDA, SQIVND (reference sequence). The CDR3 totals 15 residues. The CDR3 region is CASSIEGGRGQPQHF. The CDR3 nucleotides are TGTGCCAGTAGTATAGAGGGGGGCCGGGGTCAGCCCCAGCATTTT.

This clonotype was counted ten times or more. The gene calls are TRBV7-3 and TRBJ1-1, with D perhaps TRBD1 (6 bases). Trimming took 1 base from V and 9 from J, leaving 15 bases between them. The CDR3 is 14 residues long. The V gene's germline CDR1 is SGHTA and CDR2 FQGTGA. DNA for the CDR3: TGTGCCAGCAGCTTAAGCCTACAGGGAACGAAAGCTTTCTTT. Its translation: CASSLSLQGTKAFF.

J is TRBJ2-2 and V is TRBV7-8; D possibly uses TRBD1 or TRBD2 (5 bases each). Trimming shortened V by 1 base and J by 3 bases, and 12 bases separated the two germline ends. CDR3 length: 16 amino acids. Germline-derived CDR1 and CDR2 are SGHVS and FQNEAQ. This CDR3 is CASSLGPGPYTGELFF. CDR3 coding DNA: TGTGCCAGCAGCTTAGGGCCGGGACCCTACACCGGGGAGCTGTTTTTT.

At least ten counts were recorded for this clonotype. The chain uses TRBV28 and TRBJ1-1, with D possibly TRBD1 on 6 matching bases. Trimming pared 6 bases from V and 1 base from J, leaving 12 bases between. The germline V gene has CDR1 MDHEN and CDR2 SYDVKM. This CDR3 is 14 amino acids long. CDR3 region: CASSGTHENTEAFF. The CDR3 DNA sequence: TGTGCCAGCAGCGGGACACATGAGAACACTGAAGCTTTCTTT.

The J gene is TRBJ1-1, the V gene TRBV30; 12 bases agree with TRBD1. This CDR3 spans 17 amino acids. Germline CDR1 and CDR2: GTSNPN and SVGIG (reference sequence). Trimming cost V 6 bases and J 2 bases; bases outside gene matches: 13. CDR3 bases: TGTGCCTGCAATCGACCGGGGACAGGGGGCTCAAACACTGAAGCTTTCTTT. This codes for CACNRPGTGGSNTEAFF.

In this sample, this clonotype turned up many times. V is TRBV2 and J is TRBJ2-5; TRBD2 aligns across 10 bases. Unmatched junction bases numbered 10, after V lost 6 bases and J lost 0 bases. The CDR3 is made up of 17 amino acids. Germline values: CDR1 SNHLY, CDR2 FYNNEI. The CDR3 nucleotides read TGTGCCAGCAGGAGCGGGAGGGCCTTTAGTCACCAAGAGACCCAGTACTTC. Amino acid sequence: CASRSGRAFSHQETQYF. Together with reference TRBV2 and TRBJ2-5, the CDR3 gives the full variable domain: EPEVTQTPSHQVTQMGQEVILRCVPISNHLYFYWYRQILGQKVEFLVSFYNNEISEKSEIFDDQFSVERPDGSNFTLKIRSTKLEDSAMYFCASRSGRAFSHQETQYFGPGTRLLVL.

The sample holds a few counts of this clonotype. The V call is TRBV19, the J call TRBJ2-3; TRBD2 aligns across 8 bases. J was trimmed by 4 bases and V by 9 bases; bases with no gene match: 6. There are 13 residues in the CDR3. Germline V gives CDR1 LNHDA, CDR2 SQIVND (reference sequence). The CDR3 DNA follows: TGTGCCAGAAGCGGGGGCCGGCCAGATACGCAGTATTTT. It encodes CARSGGRPDTQYF.

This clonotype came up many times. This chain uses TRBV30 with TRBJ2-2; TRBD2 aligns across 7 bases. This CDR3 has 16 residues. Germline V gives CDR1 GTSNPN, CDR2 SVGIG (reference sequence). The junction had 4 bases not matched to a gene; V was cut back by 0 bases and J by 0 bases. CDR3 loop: CAWSVNLAANTGELFF. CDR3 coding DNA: TGTGCCTGGAGTGTAAACCTAGCGGCGAACACCGGGGAGCTGTTTTTT.

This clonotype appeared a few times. CDR3 sequence: CASSWTESSTEAFF. CDR3 DNA sequence: TGTGCCAGTAGTTGGACAGAATCCTCCACTGAAGCTTTCTTT. V is TRBV19 and J is TRBJ1-1; TRBD1 might be the D (6 bases). This CDR3 comprises 14 residues. Germline CDR1 and CDR2: LNHDA and SQIVND (reference sequence). V dropped 5 bases and J dropped 4 bases, with 14 bases sitting between them.

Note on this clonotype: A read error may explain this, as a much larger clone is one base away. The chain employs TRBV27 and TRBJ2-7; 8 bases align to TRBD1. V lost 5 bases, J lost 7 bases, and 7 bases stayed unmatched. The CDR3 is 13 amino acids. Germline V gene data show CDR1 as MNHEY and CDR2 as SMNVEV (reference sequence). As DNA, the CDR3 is TGTGCCAGCAGTATGGACAGGGCTCATGAGCAGTACTTC. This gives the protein CASSMDRAHEQYF.

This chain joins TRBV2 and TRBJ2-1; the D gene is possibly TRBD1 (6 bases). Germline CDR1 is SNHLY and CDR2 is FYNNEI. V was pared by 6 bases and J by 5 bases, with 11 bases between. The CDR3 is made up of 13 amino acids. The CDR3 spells CASRGAGDNEQFF. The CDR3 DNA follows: TGTGCCAGCAGGGGGGCCGGGGACAATGAGCAGTTCTTC. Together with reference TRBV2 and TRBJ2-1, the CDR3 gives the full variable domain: EPEVTQTPSHQVTQMGQEVILRCVPISNHLYFYWYRQILGQKVEFLVSFYNNEISEKSEIFDDQFSVERPDGSNFTLKIRSTKLEDSAMYFCASRGAGDNEQFFGPGTRLTVL.

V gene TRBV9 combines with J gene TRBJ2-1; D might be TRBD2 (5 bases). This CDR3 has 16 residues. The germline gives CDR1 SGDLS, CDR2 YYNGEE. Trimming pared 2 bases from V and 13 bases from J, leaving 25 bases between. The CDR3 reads CASSVAKPHSWETQFF. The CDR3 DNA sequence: TGTGCCAGCAGCGTCGCGAAACCCCATAGTTGGGAGACCCAGTTCTTC.

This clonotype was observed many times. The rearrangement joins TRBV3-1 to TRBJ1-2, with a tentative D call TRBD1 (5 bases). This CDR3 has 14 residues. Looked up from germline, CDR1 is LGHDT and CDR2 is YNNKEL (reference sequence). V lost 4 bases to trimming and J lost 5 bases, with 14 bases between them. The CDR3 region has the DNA TGTGCCAGCAGCCGGGACGGAGATCCATATGGCTACACCTTC. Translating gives CASSRDGDPYGYTF.

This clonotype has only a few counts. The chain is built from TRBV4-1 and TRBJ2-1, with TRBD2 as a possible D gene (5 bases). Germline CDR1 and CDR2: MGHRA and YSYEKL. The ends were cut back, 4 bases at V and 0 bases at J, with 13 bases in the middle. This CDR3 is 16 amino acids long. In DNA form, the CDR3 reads TGCGCCAGCAGCCCATACGGGAAAAGCTCCTACAATGAGCAGTTCTTC. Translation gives CASSPYGKSSYNEQFF.

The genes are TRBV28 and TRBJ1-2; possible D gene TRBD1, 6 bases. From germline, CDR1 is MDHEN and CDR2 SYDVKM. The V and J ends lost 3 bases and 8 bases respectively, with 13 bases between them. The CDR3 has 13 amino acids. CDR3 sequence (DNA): TGTGCCAGCAGTTTTATACAGGGTGCGGGCTACACCTTC. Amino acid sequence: CASSFIQGAGYTF.

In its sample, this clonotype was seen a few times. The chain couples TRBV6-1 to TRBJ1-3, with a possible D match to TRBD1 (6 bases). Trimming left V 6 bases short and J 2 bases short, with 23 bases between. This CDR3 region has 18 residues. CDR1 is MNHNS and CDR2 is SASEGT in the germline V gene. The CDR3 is CASSHRVSYAGPGNTIYF. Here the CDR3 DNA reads TGTGCCAGCAGCCACAGGGTTTCCTACGCGGGGCCTGGAAACACCATATATTTT.

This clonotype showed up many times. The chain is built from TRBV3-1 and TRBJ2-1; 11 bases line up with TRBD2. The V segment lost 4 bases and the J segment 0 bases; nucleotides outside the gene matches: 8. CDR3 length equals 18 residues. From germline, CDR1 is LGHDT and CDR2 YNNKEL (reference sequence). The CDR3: CASSPWTSGYSSYNEQFF. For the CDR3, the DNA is TGTGCCAGCAGCCCATGGACTAGCGGGTATAGCTCCTACAATGAGCAGTTCTTC.

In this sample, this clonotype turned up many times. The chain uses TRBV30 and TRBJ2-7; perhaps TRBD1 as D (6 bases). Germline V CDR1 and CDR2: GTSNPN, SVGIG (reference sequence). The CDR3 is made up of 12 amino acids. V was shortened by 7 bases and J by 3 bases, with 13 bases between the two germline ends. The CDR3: CALQGRGYEQYF. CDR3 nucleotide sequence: TGTGCCTTACAGGGCCGGGGCTACGAGCAGTACTTC.

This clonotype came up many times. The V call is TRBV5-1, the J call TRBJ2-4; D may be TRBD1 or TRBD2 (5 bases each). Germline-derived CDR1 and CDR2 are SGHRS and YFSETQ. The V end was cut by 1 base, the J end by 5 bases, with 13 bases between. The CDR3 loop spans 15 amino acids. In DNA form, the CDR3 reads TGCGCCAGCAGCTTGTACCGGGACGGGGAAAACATTCAGTACTTC. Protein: CASSLYRDGENIQYF.